The clone carrying this TCR beta chain was seen a handful of times. Its cognate antigen is unknown. Molecular-barcoded quantitative 5'-RACE produced these TCR beta libraries. TCRdb re-called the 5' RACE reads through MiXCR, storing one row per CDR3 protein. The sample records hundreds of thousands of distinct CDR3 sequences, over 9.5% being singletons. This sample stems from a study of CD8 T cells in ankylosing spondylitis. Findings of the study overall: There was a TCR beta motif, made of several highly homologous variants, that appeared characteristic of ankylosing spondylitis blood. Disease-linked clones displayed a CD8+ phenotype and appeared relatively rarely in peripheral blood. In reactive arthritis synovial fluid and blood, some motif variants had been reported before. Matched ankylosing spondylitis synovial fluid reportedly showed significant enrichment of disease-linked clones.

The origin of this receptor is a male donor with ankylosing spondylitis. The source material was blood, either unsorted or a sorted T cell fraction (not recorded which).

CDR3 nucleotide sequence: TGTGCCAGCAGCCCTAATACTAACTACGAGCAGTACGTC. Translation: CASSPNTNYEQYV. This chain joins TRBV11-1 and TRBJ2-7; D ambiguous. The ends were cut back, 5 bases at V and 3 bases at J, with 11 bases in the middle. The CDR3 totals 13 residues. In germline, CDR1 is SGHAT, CDR2 FQDESV (reference sequence).